This T cell receptor beta chain originates from a study of control samples from healthy donors and cancer patients. The CDR3 has 13 amino acids. Germline V gives CDR1 SEHNR, CDR2 FQNEAQ (reference sequence). The V end was cut by 3 bases, the J end by 8 bases, with 10 bases between. Libraries were prepared by immunoSEQ multiplex PCR; TCRdb keeps only in-frame clonotypes and omits some of them. Altogether 200,000 to 250,000 clones are present, around 94% being singletons, with the ten largest covering more than 1.3%. The source material was blood. The origin of this receptor is a man over 45 in good health. The chain combines TRBV7-9 with TRBJ1-4; possibly TRBD1 for D (5 bases). The CDR3 region has the DNA TGTGCCAGCAGCTTCCAGGGATACGAAAAACTGTTTTTT. It translates to CASSFQGYEKLFF.